Given below is one TCR beta chain in context. The CDR3 is 13 residues long. Trimming left V 4 bases short and J 8 bases short, with 12 bases between. Germline CDR1 reads SGHRS; CDR2 reads YFSETQ. Repertoires were generated with immunoSEQ multiplex PCR, while TCRdb's copy carries only in-frame clones and drops some. Here the sample spans roughly 110,000 clones, about 84% being singletons. This entry belongs to a study of blood T cell repertoires in COVID-19. For the study at large: Sources were T cells, B-cell-depleted T cells, or PBMCs; the material itself was cDNA or gDNA.

The chain is built from TRBV5-1 and TRBJ1-4; D is possibly TRBD1 (6 bases). The sequence derives from a man in his fifties or sixties with acute or convalescent COVID-19. Sequencing was done on a sample of peripheral blood. The CDR3 protein is CASSPGVGEKLFF. The DNA of the CDR3 is TGCGCCAGCAGCCCAGGGGTAGGGGAAAAACTGTTTTTT.